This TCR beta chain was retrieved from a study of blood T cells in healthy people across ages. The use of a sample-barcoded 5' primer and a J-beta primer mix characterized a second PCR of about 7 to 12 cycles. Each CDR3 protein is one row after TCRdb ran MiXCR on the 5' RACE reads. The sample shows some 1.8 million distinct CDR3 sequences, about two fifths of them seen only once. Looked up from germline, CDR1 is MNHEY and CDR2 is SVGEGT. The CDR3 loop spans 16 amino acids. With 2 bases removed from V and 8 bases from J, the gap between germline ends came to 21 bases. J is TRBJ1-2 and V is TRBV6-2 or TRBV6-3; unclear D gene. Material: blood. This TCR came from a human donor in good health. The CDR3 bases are TGTGCCAGCAGTTACAACGGCGGTTACTCGGTGTGGGGCTACACCTTC. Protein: CASSYNGGYSVWGYTF.